These 6 T cell receptor beta chains were sequenced from one sample in a study of CD8+ T cells in alopecia areata. RNA extraction and reverse transcription yielded cDNA as sequencing template. TCRdb keeps only in-frame clones here, not all; method: immunoSEQ multiplex PCR. Of about 160,000 clones listed, around 59% are singletons. Treatment meaning: oral pan-JAK inhibitor, 5-10 mg twice daily. Sequencing was performed on CD4+ T cells sorted from blood, taken at week 24, from a patient treated with tofacitinib. These receptors were collected from a human donor with alopecia areata.

The gene calls are TRBV20-1 and TRBJ2-5, with TRBD1 matching over 8 bases. V lost 5 bases and J lost 4; bases outside the gene matches: 0. Germline V gene sequence: CDR1 DFQATT, CDR2 SNEGSKA (reference sequence). The CDR3 totals 11 residues. CDR3 protein: CSAGTGETQYF. Here the CDR3 DNA reads TGCAGTGCTGGGACAGGAGAGACCCAGTACTTC.

This chain joins TRBV2 and TRBJ2-5; 7 nucleotides agree with TRBD1. Germline trimming cut 7 bases from V and 5 bases from J; bases unmatched to any gene: 16. Germline-derived CDR1 and CDR2 are SNHLY and FYNNEI. This CDR3 spans 16 amino acids. The CDR3 bases are TGTGCCAGCAAAAGGGACAGCTATAACTTTGAGGAGACCCAGTACTTC. Encoded protein: CASKRDSYNFEETQYF.

V and J are TRBV7-3 and TRBJ1-1; 7 positions match TRBD1. Germline CDR1 and CDR2: SGHTA and FQGTGA. Trimming removed 2 bases from V and 8 bases from J; junction bases left unmatched: 2. The CDR3 runs 12 residues. The CDR3 DNA is TGTGCCAGCAGCTTACGAGGGGGCGAAGCTTTCTTT. It specifies CASSLRGGEAFF.

The chain combines TRBV7-9 with TRBJ2-3; perhaps TRBD2 as D (5 bases). The CDR3 has 12 residues. CDR1 is SEHNR and CDR2 is FQNEAQ in the germline V gene (reference sequence). The V and J ends lost 8 bases and 8 bases respectively, with 14 bases between them. The CDR3, as DNA: TGTGCCAGCTCCGTTGATCGGGGTACGCAGTATTTT. Its translation is CASSVDRGTQYF.

The rearrangement links TRBV29-1 to TRBJ2-3; no clear D. Trimming pared 2 bases from V and 2 bases from J, leaving 8 bases between. Germline V gene data show CDR1 as SQVTM and CDR2 as ANQGSEA. This CDR3 has 13 amino acids. CDR3 loop: CSVEPRSTDTQYF. The CDR3 nucleotides read TGCAGCGTTGAACCTAGATCCACAGATACGCAGTATTTT.

This chain links TRBV11-3 with TRBJ2-6; D remains unclear. Germline V gene sequence: CDR1 SGHNT, CDR2 YENEEA. With 6 bases removed from V and 2 bases from J, the gap between germline ends came to 5 bases. The CDR3 is 13 amino acids. CDR3: CASRGTGANVLTF. CDR3 sequence (DNA): TGTGCCAGCAGGGGAACTGGGGCCAACGTCCTGACTTTC.